The subject of this entry is one TCR beta chain. Its antigen is currently unknown. The data were obtained in a study of cytomegalovirus exposure and HLA in healthy donors. Study-wide results and limits: The analysis excluded some indistinguishable V segments, including TRBV6-2 and TRBV6-3. Evidence from a later analysis indicated that most CMV-associated TCR beta chains looked HLA-restricted.

The CDR3 is made up of 14 amino acids. CDR1 is SGHTA and CDR2 is FQGNSA in the germline V gene. V gave up 3 bases and J gave up 4 bases, with 12 bases separating them. PCR involved 60 Vbeta and 13 Jbeta primers. Assay: immunoSEQ multiplex PCR; the TCRdb copy retains only in-frame clones and omits some. The profile shows about 100,000 clones, approximately 77% of them singletons. The sequence was collected from a male donor in good health and CMV-seropositive. The chain uses TRBV7-2 and TRBJ1-1; the D gene is possibly TRBD1 (6 bases). The sample consisted of PBMCs. The CDR3 bases are TGTGCCAGCAGCTTCACAGGGAAGGGCACTGAAGCTTTCTTT. It translates to CASSFTGKGTEAFF.